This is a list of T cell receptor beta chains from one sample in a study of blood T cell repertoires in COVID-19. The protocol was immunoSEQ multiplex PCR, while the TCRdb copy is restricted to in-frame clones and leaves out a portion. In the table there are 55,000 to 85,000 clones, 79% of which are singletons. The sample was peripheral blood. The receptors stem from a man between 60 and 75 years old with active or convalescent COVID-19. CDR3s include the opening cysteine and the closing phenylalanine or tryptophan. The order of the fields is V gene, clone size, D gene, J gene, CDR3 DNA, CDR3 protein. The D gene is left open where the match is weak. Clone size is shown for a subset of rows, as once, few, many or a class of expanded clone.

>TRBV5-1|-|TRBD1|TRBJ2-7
TGCGCCAGCAGCGCCGGGACAGGGTACTACGAGCAGTACTTC
CASSAGTGYYEQYF
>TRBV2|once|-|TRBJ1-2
TGTGCCAGCAGTGAAGGACAGGGCTACACCTTC
CASSEGQGYTF
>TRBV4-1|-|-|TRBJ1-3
TGCGCCAGCAGTCCTCCCACAGGGCCTGGAAACACCATATATTTT
CASSPPTGPGNTIYF
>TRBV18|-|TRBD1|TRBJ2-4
TGTGCCAGCGCACCTACGGGACAGGGGGAAAACATTCAGTACTTC
CASAPTGQGENIQYF
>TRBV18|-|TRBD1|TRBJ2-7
TGTGCCAGCTCACCCGGGGACAGCTCCTACGAGCAGTACTTC
CASSPGDSSYEQYF
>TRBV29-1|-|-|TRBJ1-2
TGCAGCGTTGAAGTAAGGGGTCCGGCATACTTC
CSVEVRGPAYF
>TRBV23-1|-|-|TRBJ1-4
TGCGCCAGCTCCGTTCGGGGGGATTACCGGGAAAAACTGTTTTTT
CASSVRGDYREKLFF
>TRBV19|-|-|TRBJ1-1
TGTGCCAGTAGATATCCTACAGGCCCATACTCGAACACTGAAGCTTTCTTT
CASRYPTGPYSNTEAFF
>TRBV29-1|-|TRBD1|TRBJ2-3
TGCAGCGTTAAGGGGACAGGACGCACAGATACGCAGTATTTT
CSVKGTGRTDTQYF
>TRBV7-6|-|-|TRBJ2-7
TGTGCCAGCAGCTTCTCGGGGGCGGGGACAGACTCCTACGAGCAGTACTTC
CASSFSGAGTDSYEQYF
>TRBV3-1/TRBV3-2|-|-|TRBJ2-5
TGTGCCAGCAGCCAAGATGCCCTAGTGGGGACCCAGTACTTC
CASSQDALVGTQYF
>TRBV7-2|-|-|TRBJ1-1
TGTGCCAGCAGCCCCACACAGGGCACTGAAGCTTTCTTT
CASSPTQGTEAFF
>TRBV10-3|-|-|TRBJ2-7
TGTGCCATCAGTGAGTCGGCGGCTAGCGTGAACTCCTTAAGCTCCTACGAGCAGTACTTC
CAISESAASVNSLSSYEQYF
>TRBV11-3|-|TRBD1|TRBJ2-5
TGTGCCAGCAGCCAGACAGGGTCGCCAGAGACCCAGTACTTC
CASSQTGSPETQYF
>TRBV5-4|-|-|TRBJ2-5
TGTGCCAGCAGCCCTGGGCGGGATCAAGAGACCCAGTACTTC
CASSPGRDQETQYF
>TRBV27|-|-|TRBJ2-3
TGTGCCAGCAGTTCCGGAGTAACTAGAGTCACAGATACGCAGTATTTT
CASSSGVTRVTDTQYF
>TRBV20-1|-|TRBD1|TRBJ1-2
TGCAGTGCTAGTTCGGACAGGGCTAACTATGGCTACACCTTC
CSASSDRANYGYTF
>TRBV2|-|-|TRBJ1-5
TGTGCCAGCAGTGTGGCAGGGCCTCAGCCCCAGCATTTT
CASSVAGPQPQHF
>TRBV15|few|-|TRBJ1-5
TGTGCCACCAGCAGACGGGGGGACCAGCCCCAGCATTTT
CATSRRGDQPQHF
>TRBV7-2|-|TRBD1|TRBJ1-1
TGTGCCAGCAGCCCCCAGGGGTTAAGGACAGGCGCTTTGAACACTGAAGCTTTCTTT
CASSPQGLRTGALNTEAFF
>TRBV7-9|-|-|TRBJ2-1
TGTGCCAGCAGCTCTAGCGATGAGCAGTTCTTC
CASSSSDEQFF
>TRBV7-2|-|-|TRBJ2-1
TGTGCCAGCAGCTTAGGGCTAGGATCCTACAATGAGCAGTTCTTC
CASSLGLGSYNEQFF
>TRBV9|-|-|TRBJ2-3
TGTGCCAGCAGCGTAGGAGGACTTAGCACAGATACGCAGTATTTT
CASSVGGLSTDTQYF
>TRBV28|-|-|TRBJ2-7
TGTGCCAGCAGTTCCTCCGGGACAACTTACGAGCAGTACTTC
CASSSSGTTYEQYF
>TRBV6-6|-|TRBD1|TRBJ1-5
TGTGCCAGCAGTTACGGGACAGATCAGCCCCAGCATTTT
CASSYGTDQPQHF
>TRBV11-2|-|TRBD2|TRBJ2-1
TGTGCCAGCAGCCCAGGCTTTGGCGGGGGGACGAATGAGCAGTTCTTC
CASSPGFGGGTNEQFF
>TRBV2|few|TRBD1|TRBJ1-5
TGTGCCAGCAGTGAAGGACAGGGAGCTCAGCCCCAGCATTTT
CASSEGQGAQPQHF
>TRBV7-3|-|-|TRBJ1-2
TGTGCCAGCAGCCCTTATTCAACCCCACAGGGAACTTTTCTAGATGGCTACACCTTC
CASSPYSTPQGTFLDGYTF
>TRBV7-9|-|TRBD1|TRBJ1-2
TGTGCCAGCAGCCGGACAGGGTCGGAGAGCTACACCTTC
CASSRTGSESYTF
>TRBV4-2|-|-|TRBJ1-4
TGTGCCAGCAGCCCCCAGACTAATGAAAAACTGTTTTTT
CASSPQTNEKLFF
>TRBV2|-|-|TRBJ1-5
TGTGCCAGCAGTGGGGAGGTAACCCGGCCCCAGCATTTT
CASSGEVTRPQHF
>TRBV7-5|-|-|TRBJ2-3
TGTGTCAGAAGCCCCCTTGATACCGGGACAGGGGGAGATACGCAGTATTTT
CVRSPLDTGTGGDTQYF
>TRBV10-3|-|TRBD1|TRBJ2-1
TGTGCCATCAGGCCGGGACAGGCTCGTGAGCAGTTCTTC
CAIRPGQAREQFF
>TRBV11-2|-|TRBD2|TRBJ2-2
TGTGCCAGCAGCTCATGGACTAGCGGGGGTTACACCGGGGAGCTGTTTTTT
CASSSWTSGGYTGELFF
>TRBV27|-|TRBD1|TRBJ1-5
TGTGCCAGCAGTCTGCGACAGGGCTCGGATCAGCCCCAGCATTTT
CASSLRQGSDQPQHF
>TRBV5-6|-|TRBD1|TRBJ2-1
TGTGCCAGCAGCAGAAGGACAGGGGGAAATGAGCAGTTCTTC
CASSRRTGGNEQFF
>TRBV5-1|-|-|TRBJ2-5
TGCGCCAGCAGCTTGGCGTCCGGAGATCAAGAGACCCAGTACTTC
CASSLASGDQETQYF
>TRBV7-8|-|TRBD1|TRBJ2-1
TGTGCCAGCAGCTTAGGACTCGGGACAGGCCTCTACAATGAGCAGTTCTTC
CASSLGLGTGLYNEQFF
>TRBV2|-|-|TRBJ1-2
TGTGCCAGCAGTGAACCGGGCAGGGCTCTTCCCTATGGCTACACCTTC
CASSEPGRALPYGYTF
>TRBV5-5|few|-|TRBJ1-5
TGTGCCAGCAGCTCTGCAGCGGACTCCCCCCAGCATTTT
CASSSAADSPQHF
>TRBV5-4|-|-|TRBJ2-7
TGTGCCAGCAGCTTGGGACAGATTTACCCCTACGAGCAGTACTTC
CASSLGQIYPYEQYF
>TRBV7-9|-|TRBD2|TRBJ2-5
TGTGCCAGCAGCTCTAGGGGAGGGACCATTCCAGAAGAGACCCAGTACTTC
CASSSRGGTIPEETQYF
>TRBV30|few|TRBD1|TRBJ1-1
TGTGCCTGGAGTCAGGGGGCGACTGAAGCTTTCTTT
CAWSQGATEAFF
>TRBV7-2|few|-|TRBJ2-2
TGTGCCAGCAAAAGGGGAAGTCCCACCGGGGAGCTGTTTTTT
CASKRGSPTGELFF
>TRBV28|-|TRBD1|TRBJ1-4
TGTGCCAGCAGAACCATGACAGGGATCTATGAAAAACTGTTTTTT
CASRTMTGIYEKLFF
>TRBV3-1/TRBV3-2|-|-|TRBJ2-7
TGTGCCAGCAGCCGGGGAGGGGGAACCTACGAGCAGTACTTC
CASSRGGGTYEQYF
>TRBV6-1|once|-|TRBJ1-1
TGTGCCAGCAGTGAAATGGGCCAGGCAGGGACTGAAGCTTTCTTT
CASSEMGQAGTEAFF
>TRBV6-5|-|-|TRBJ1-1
TGTGCCAGCAGTTATTCCGGGGGGGCTGAAGCTTTCTTT
CASSYSGGAEAFF
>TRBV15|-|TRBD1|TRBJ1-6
TGTGCCACCAGCAGACCAGGGGGTCCAAATTCACCCCTCCACTTT
CATSRPGGPNSPLHF
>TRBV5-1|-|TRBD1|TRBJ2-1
TGCGCCAGCAGCTTCGTGACAGGGCTTAGCGCAATCGAGGATGAGCAGTTCTTC
CASSFVTGLSAIEDEQFF
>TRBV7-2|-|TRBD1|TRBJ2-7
TGTGCCAGCAGCCCAACCCGGACAGGAGGCTCCTACGAGCAGTACTTC
CASSPTRTGGSYEQYF
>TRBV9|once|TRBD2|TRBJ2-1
TGTGCCAGCAGCGTCTTAGCGGGGATCTCCTACAATGAGCAGTTCTTC
CASSVLAGISYNEQFF
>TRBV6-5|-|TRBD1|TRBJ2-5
TGTGCCAGCAGAAGGACAGGGGCAGGTCAAGAGACCCAGTACTTC
CASRRTGAGQETQYF